These 31 T cell receptor beta chains were all obtained from the same sample, sequenced in a study of T cell changes during pregnancy in multiple sclerosis. TCRdb's table, derived via immunoSEQ multiplex PCR, lists solely in-frame clones and lacks some. Of 80,000 to 130,000 clones listed, about 94% are singletons. Sequences were derived from peripheral blood, sampled before pregnancy. These receptors all stem from a female donor with multiple sclerosis, enrolled in a pregnancy study.

The genes are TRBV5-6 and TRBJ2-4; D gene uncertain. V was shortened by 0 bases and J by 0 bases, with 7 bases between the two germline ends. The CDR3 has 15 amino acids. Germline loops: CDR1 SGHDT, CDR2 YYEEEE. The CDR3 bases are TGTGCCAGCAGCTTGGGCAGTCTAGCCAAAAACATTCAGTACTTC. Amino acid sequence: CASSLGSLAKNIQYF. Based on the CDR3 plus reference TRBV5-6 and TRBJ2-4, the full variable domain is DAGVTQSPTHLIKTRGQQVTLRCSPKSGHDTVSWYQQALGQGPQFIFQYYEEEERQRGNFPDRFSGHQFPNYSSELNVNALLLGDSALYLCASSLGSLAKNIQYFGAGTRLSVL.

This clone came up once. V and J are TRBV5-1 and TRBJ2-1; TRBD2 aligns across 14 bases. Trimming took 4 bases from V and 7 from J; bases not matched to a gene: 10. Germline CDR1 is SGHRS and CDR2 is YFSETQ. CDR3 size: 17 residues. The CDR3 sequence: CASSLTSGRATGNEQFF. In nucleotides, the CDR3 is TGCGCCAGCAGCCTGACTAGCGGGAGGGCCACGGGGAATGAGCAGTTCTTC.

This clone was seen a single time. This rearrangement joins TRBV7-8 to TRBJ2-7; TRBD1 might be the D (6 bases). The V end lost 1 base, the J end lost 0 bases, and 22 bases lay between the germline ends. The CDR3 totals 19 residues. Germline V gene data show CDR1 as SGHVS and CDR2 as FQNEAQ. CDR3 residues: CASSLGLVQGPRSSYEQYF. For the CDR3, the DNA is TGTGCCAGCAGCTTAGGGCTAGTACAGGGACCGAGGAGCTCCTACGAGCAGTACTTC.

J is TRBJ2-1 and V is TRBV19; 9 positions agree with TRBD1. CDR1 and CDR2 (germline): LNHDA, SQIVND (reference sequence). Unmatched junction bases numbered 5, after V lost 6 bases and J lost 2 bases. The length of the CDR3 is 15 residues. Here the CDR3 reads CASSPGTGTYNEQFF. Written as DNA, the CDR3 is TGTGCCAGTAGCCCCGGGACAGGGACCTACAATGAGCAGTTCTTC.

This clone has just one count. This rearrangement joins TRBV18 to TRBJ2-3; tentative D call: TRBD2 (5 bases). The germline CDR1 and CDR2 sequences are KGHSH and LQKENI. Deletions cut 3 bases from V and 6 bases from J, with 13 bases between. The CDR3 consists of 14 residues. CDR3 loop: CASSPVTSGDTQYF. CDR3 DNA sequence: TGTGCCAGCTCACCTGTCACTAGTGGTGATACGCAGTATTTT.

The chain uses TRBV5-1 and TRBJ2-2; 7 nucleotides agree with TRBD2. V shed 3 bases and J 0 bases; nucleotides not matched to a gene: 8. The CDR3 contains 17 residues. The germline gives CDR1 SGHRS, CDR2 YFSETQ. CDR3 region: CASSSRAGAANTGELFF. The CDR3 DNA reads as TGCGCCAGCAGCTCCCGTGCGGGAGCCGCGAACACCGGGGAGCTGTTTTTT.

The gene calls are TRBV30 and TRBJ2-1; D is perhaps TRBD1 (7 bases). Germline V gene data show CDR1 as GTSNPN and CDR2 as SVGIG (reference sequence). There are 13 residues in the CDR3. Between the trimmed V and J ends, which lost 8 bases and 6 bases, there was a span of 17 bases. CDR3 coding DNA: TGTGCCGGGCAGGGGGGTGGTGGCAATGAGCAGTTCTTC. This gives the protein CAGQGGGGNEQFF.

This rearrangement joins TRBV11-1 to TRBJ2-2; TRBD1 matches at 7 bases. The ends lost 4 bases at V and 6 bases at J; junction bases unmatched: 17. The length of the CDR3 is 18 residues. Germline CDR1 SGHAT, CDR2 FQDESV (reference sequence). The CDR3 coding sequence is TGTGCCAGCAGCTCACGATACCTCGGACAGGATGAGGCCGGGGAGCTGTTTTTT. Amino acids: CASSSRYLGQDEAGELFF.

The rearrangement uses TRBV15 and TRBJ1-3; D remains ambiguous. Germline CDR1 and CDR2: LNHNV and YYDKDF (reference sequence). This CDR3 contains 15 residues. V lost 0 bases and J lost 3, with 9 bases in between. CDR3: CATSRDTASGNTIYF. The CDR3 DNA reads TGTGCCACCAGCAGAGATACCGCTAGTGGAAACACCATATATTTT. The full variable domain, rest sourced from reference TRBV15 and TRBJ1-3, is DAMVIQNPRYQVTQFGKPVTLSCSQTLNHNVMYWYQQKSSQAPKLLFHYYDKDFNNEADTPDNFQSRRPNTSFCFLDIRSPGLGDTAMYLCATSRDTASGNTIYFGEGSWLTVV.

J is TRBJ1-1 and V is TRBV6-1; 7 bases are a match to TRBD1. The CDR3 runs to 14 residues. Unmatched junction bases numbered 17, after V lost 7 bases and J lost 12 bases. CDR1 is MNHNS, CDR2 SASEGT, per germline. The CDR3 coding sequence is TGTGCCAGCACCGGGGGACCCTGGACAGGCCTGCCTTTCTTT. This encodes CASTGGPWTGLPFF.

The rearrangement uses TRBV7-2 and TRBJ2-3; TRBD1 aligns across 7 bases. Germline loops: CDR1 SGHTA, CDR2 FQGNSA. This CDR3 is 15 amino acids long. V gave up 3 bases and J gave up 4 bases; unmatched junction bases: 7. The CDR3 loop is CASSFRRDSSDTQYF. Written as DNA, the CDR3 is TGTGCCAGCAGCTTCCGCAGGGACAGTTCAGATACGCAGTATTTT. Together with reference TRBV7-2 and TRBJ2-3, the CDR3 gives the full variable domain: GAGVSQSPSNKVTEKGKDVELRCDPISGHTALYWYRQSLGQGLEFLIYFQGNSAPDKSGLPSDRFSAERTGGSVSTLTIQRTQQEDSAVYLCASSFRRDSSDTQYFGPGTRLTVL.

The V and J genes are TRBV19 and TRBJ1-5; D is possibly TRBD1 (5 bases). The CDR3 consists of 15 residues. V was cut by 4 bases and J by 1 base, with 11 bases left in between. CDR1 LNHDA and CDR2 SQIVND come from the germline V gene (reference sequence). CDR3 nucleotide sequence: TGTGCCAGTAGTACCTACGGGGGGAGCAATCAGCCCCAGCATTTT. Protein sequence: CASSTYGGSNQPQHF.

This clone appeared once. The chain combines TRBV18 with TRBJ1-4, with 7 positions matching TRBD1. With 1 base clipped from V and 2 bases from J, the junction kept 4 bases outside the gene matches. There are 16 residues in the CDR3. The V gene's germline CDR1 is KGHSH and CDR2 LQKENI. As DNA, the CDR3 is TGTGCCAGCTCACCACGAAGGGGGCTGACTAATGAAAAACTGTTTTTT. Amino acid sequence: CASSPRRGLTNEKLFF.

The V gene is TRBV5-1, the J gene TRBJ2-5; D possibly corresponds to TRBD1 (5 bases). This CDR3 region has 13 residues. Germline CDR1 and CDR2: SGHRS and YFSETQ. V was trimmed by 4 bases and J by 1 base, leaving 8 bases between them. CDR3 bases: TGCGCCAGCAGCCTAAGGGGCCAAGAGACCCAGTACTTC. The encoded protein is CASSLRGQETQYF. The whole variable domain, filled in from reference TRBV5-1 and TRBJ2-5, reads KAGVTQTPRYLIKTRGQQVTLSCSPISGHRSVSWYQQTPGQGLQFLFEYFSETQRNKGNFPGRFSGRQFSNSRSEMNVSTLELGDSALYLCASSLRGQETQYFGPGTRLLVL.

V is TRBV5-1 and J is TRBJ2-5; D call uncertain. The length of the CDR3 is 14 residues. V lost 0 bases, J lost 3 bases, and 9 bases lay in between. Looked up from germline, CDR1 is SGHRS and CDR2 is YFSETQ. CDR3 in amino acids: CASSLDFRKETQYF. CDR3 bases: TGCGCCAGCAGCTTGGATTTCAGAAAAGAGACCCAGTACTTC.

CDR3 sequence (DNA): TGTGCCTGGGGCGCACAGCTTTACAATGAGCAGTTCTTC. Translation gives CAWGAQLYNEQFF. The V call is TRBV30, the J call TRBJ2-1; D is unclear. This CDR3 has 13 amino acids. CDR1 and CDR2 (germline): GTSNPN, SVGIG (reference sequence). Trimming took off 5 bases at V and 4 bases at J, with 12 bases between the two ends.

This clone was observed a few times. The chain joins TRBV5-4 to TRBJ2-1; D might be TRBD2 (6 bases). Trimming left V 5 bases short and J 7 bases short, with 19 bases between. Germline V gives CDR1 SGHNT, CDR2 YYREEE (reference sequence). The CDR3 runs to 15 residues. CDR3 in amino acids: CASRAGKAPGNEQFF. CDR3 nucleotides: TGTGCCAGCAGGGCGGGGAAAGCCCCGGGGAATGAGCAGTTCTTC. Together with reference TRBV5-4 and TRBJ2-1, the CDR3 gives the full variable domain: ETGVTQSPTHLIKTRGQQVTLRCSSQSGHNTVSWYQQALGQGPQFIFQYYREEENGRGNFPPRFSGLQFPNYSSELNVNALELDDSALYLCASRAGKAPGNEQFFGPGTRLTVL.

The genes are TRBV11-2 and TRBJ1-2; D not resolved. Trimming took off 1 base at V and 5 bases at J, with 11 bases between the two ends. Germline-derived CDR1 and CDR2 are SGHAT and FQNNGV. The CDR3 has 14 residues. The CDR3 sequence: CASSLVAQTYGYTF. DNA for the CDR3: TGTGCCAGCAGCTTAGTAGCCCAGACTTATGGCTACACCTTC. The whole variable domain, remainder taken from reference TRBV11-2 and TRBJ1-2, is EAGVAQSPRYKIIEKRQSVAFWCNPISGHATLYWYQQILGQGPKLLIQFQNNGVVDDSQLPKDRFSAERLKGVDSTLKIQPAKLEDSAVYLCASSLVAQTYGYTFGSGTRLTVV.

The V call is TRBV18, the J call TRBJ2-1, with D maybe TRBD1 (5 bases). Germline V gene data show CDR1 as KGHSH and CDR2 as LQKENI. The CDR3 spans 15 residues. Trimming took 4 bases from V and 0 from J, leaving 10 bases between them. CDR3 sequence: CASSHRKSSYNEQFF. The CDR3 DNA reads TGTGCCAGCTCACACAGGAAGAGCTCCTACAATGAGCAGTTCTTC.

The rearrangement joins TRBV30 to TRBJ1-1; no definite D call. Germline CDR1 is GTSNPN and CDR2 is SVGIG (reference sequence). This CDR3 comprises 13 residues. The germline V and J ends were trimmed by 4 bases and 1 base, with 10 bases remaining between them. CDR3 residues: CAWTRGGNTEAFF. In DNA, the CDR3 is TGTGCCTGGACCCGGGGTGGGAACACTGAAGCTTTCTTT.

This rearrangement joins TRBV6-1 to TRBJ1-5; D is perhaps TRBD1 (6 bases). With 6 bases removed from V and 7 bases from J, the gap between germline ends came to 19 bases. The CDR3 is 15 amino acids. CDR1 is MNHNS and CDR2 is SASEGT in the germline V gene. DNA for the CDR3: TGTGCCAGCAGCCCCAGGGGTGGGGTGGGGCAGCCCCAGCATTTT. This translates into CASSPRGGVGQPQHF.

CDR3 protein: CASSTVGGGRGRDTQYF. DNA of the CDR3: TGTGCCAGCAGCACAGTAGGGGGGGGCAGGGGCAGAGATACGCAGTATTTT. The chain combines TRBV7-2 with TRBJ2-3; a possible D gene is TRBD2 (7 bases). Trimming removed 5 bases from V and 5 bases from J, with 23 bases in between. The CDR3 is 17 amino acids. Per the germline V gene, CDR1 is SGHTA and CDR2 is FQGNSA.

The rearrangement uses TRBV27 and TRBJ2-1; TRBD2 might be the D (5 bases). This CDR3 contains 14 residues. Trimming took off 6 bases at V and 2 bases at J, with 11 bases between the two ends. CDR1 and CDR2 (germline): MNHEY, SMNVEV (reference sequence). The CDR3 reads CASSEDFPYNEQFF. As DNA, the CDR3 is TGTGCCAGCAGCGAGGACTTCCCCTACAATGAGCAGTTCTTC.

V gene TRBV30 combines with J gene TRBJ2-5; maybe TRBD2 (6 bases). Trimming took 0 bases from V and 5 from J, leaving 13 bases between them. The CDR3 is 14 amino acids. Germline CDR1 and CDR2: GTSNPN and SVGIG (reference sequence). The DNA of the CDR3 is TGTGCCTGGAGTGTAGGCGGGGCAGGGGAGACCCAGTACTTC. The encoded protein is CAWSVGGAGETQYF.

V gene TRBV5-1 combines with J gene TRBJ2-3; TRBD2 aligns across 8 bases. V shed 1 base and J 5 bases; nucleotides not matched to a gene: 12. The CDR3 sequence is 17 residues long. Looked up from germline, CDR1 is SGHRS and CDR2 is YFSETQ. CDR3 protein: CASSLFTQRETGDTQYF. The CDR3 region has the DNA TGCGCCAGCAGCTTGTTTACCCAGCGGGAGACGGGAGATACGCAGTATTTT.

The chain couples TRBV5-4 to TRBJ2-7; 9 bases line up with TRBD1. V gave up 3 bases and J gave up 5 bases; unmatched junction bases: 9. CDR3 length: 15 residues. Germline assignment: CDR1 SGHNT and CDR2 YYREEE (reference sequence). CDR3 nucleotides: TGTGCCAGCAGCTGGGGGGACAGGGTCAGCGACGAGCAGTACTTC. Translated: CASSWGDRVSDEQYF.

The sample holds one count of this clone. V usage is TRBV4-1 and J usage is TRBJ1-4, with D perhaps matching TRBD1 (5 bases). V lost 0 bases and J 17 bases, leaving 25 bases between the germline ends. The CDR3 has 16 amino acids. Germline loops: CDR1 MGHRA, CDR2 YSYEKL. CDR3 sequence (DNA): TGCGCCAGCAGCCAAGATTGGAAGGGAGTAAGGGAGGGGTCCTTTTTT. Protein sequence: CASSQDWKGVREGSFF.

The V call is TRBV5-4, the J call TRBJ2-2; no definite D call. Germline CDR1 is SGHNT and CDR2 is YYREEE (reference sequence). V was pared by 2 bases and J by 2 bases, with 4 bases between. This CDR3 is built from 13 residues. CDR3 amino acids: CASSFVNTGELFF. CDR3 DNA sequence: TGTGCCAGCAGCTTCGTAAACACCGGGGAGCTGTTTTTT.

The V gene is TRBV5-6, the J gene TRBJ1-4; possible D gene TRBD1, 5 bases. V lost 4 bases, J lost 7 bases, and 17 bases lay in between. Germline V gives CDR1 SGHDT, CDR2 YYEEEE. The CDR3 extends over 15 amino acids. In nucleotides, the CDR3 is TGTGCCAGCAGCACCGGGCCGGCCGGGGGTGAAAAACTGTTTTTT. Translating gives CASSTGPAGGEKLFF.

The chain recombines TRBV4-3 with TRBJ2-7; no clear D. Germline values: CDR1 LGHNA, CDR2 YSLEER. V lost 0 bases and J lost 4, with 7 bases in between. CDR3 length: 13 amino acids. The CDR3 DNA sequence: TGCGCCAGCAGCCAAGACTACCATTACGAGCAGTACTTC. Its protein is CASSQDYHYEQYF.

The genes are TRBV6-1 and TRBJ2-7; D remains unclear. The V and J ends lost 5 bases and 1 base respectively, with 12 bases between them. This CDR3 has 14 amino acids. From germline, CDR1 is MNHNS and CDR2 SASEGT. CDR3 amino acids: CASSRPRGSYEQYF. The CDR3 nucleotides read TGTGCCAGCAGTAGGCCGCGAGGATCCTACGAGCAGTACTTC.